This T cell receptor (beta chain) comes out of a study of long-term antiretroviral therapy in people with HIV. In the study overall: The study's earliest collections predate the 2015 immediate-ART recommendation by about a decade.

Every participant gave one or more pre-ART and two or more post-ART PBMC samples. This clone was picked up one time. The assay, immunoSEQ v3.0, was run at survey level. Using immunoSEQ multiplex PCR, the repertoire was profiled, and TCRdb retains in-frame clones only, with some absent. The table has about 19,000 clones, roughly 89% seen once. Trimming cost V 4 bases and J 0 bases, with 13 bases left between them. The CDR3 totals 14 residues. CDR1 is SQVTM and CDR2 is ANQGSEA in the germline V gene. This clonotype was sampled from a man between 50 and 59 years old with HIV. Sequences were derived from unsorted PBMCs, sampled 3 years after starting antiretroviral therapy. V is TRBV29-1 and J is TRBJ2-7, with no clear D. The CDR3 here is CSVVTQAASYEQYF. As DNA, the CDR3 is TGCAGCGTTGTTACCCAGGCTGCCTCCTACGAGCAGTACTTC.